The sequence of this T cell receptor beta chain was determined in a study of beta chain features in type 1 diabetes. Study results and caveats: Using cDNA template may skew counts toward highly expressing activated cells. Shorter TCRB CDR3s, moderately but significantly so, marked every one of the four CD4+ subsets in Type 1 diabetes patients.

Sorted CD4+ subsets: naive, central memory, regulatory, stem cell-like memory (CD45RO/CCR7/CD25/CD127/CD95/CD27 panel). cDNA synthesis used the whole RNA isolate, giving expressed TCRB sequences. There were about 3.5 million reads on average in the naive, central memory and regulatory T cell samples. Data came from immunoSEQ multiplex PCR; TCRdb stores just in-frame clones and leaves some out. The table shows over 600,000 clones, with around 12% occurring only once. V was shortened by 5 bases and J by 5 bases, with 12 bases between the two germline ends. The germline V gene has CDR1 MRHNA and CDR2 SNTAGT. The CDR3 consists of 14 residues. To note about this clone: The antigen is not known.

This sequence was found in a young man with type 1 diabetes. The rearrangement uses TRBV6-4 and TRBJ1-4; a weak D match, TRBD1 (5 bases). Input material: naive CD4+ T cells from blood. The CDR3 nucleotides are TGTGCCAGCAGTCCCCACGGGGGAAATGAAAAACTGTTTTTT. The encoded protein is CASSPHGGNEKLFF.